Following are 24 T cell receptor beta chains from one sample sequenced in a study of T-cell reconstitution after alpha-beta-depleted transplantation in children. A library of TCRbeta sequences, prepared with unique molecular identifiers, was generated. One entry per CDR3 protein, called by TCRdb with MiXCR from the PCR reads. Among 240,000 or so distinct CDR3 sequences, about 11% were seen once, and the ten largest hold 2% to 3%. The sequenced sample was PBMCs from the stem cell graft donor, obtained from the stem cell graft. Every receptor here comes from a human donor who donated a stem cell graft to a child with acute lymphoblastic leukemia.

DNA of the CDR3: TGTGCCACCAGTGAATACAGGAGCTCCTACAATGAGCAGTTCTTC. Protein: CATSEYRSSYNEQFF. This sequence joins TRBV24-1 and TRBJ2-1; tentatively, D is TRBD1 (5 bases). Germline V gives CDR1 KGHDR, CDR2 SFDVKD. V lost 4 bases and J lost 0, with 9 bases in between. The CDR3 is 15 amino acids.

This clonotype turned up a few times. This rearrangement joins TRBV25-1 to TRBJ2-3; no reliable D call. Trimming left V 1 base short and J 3 bases short, with 8 bases between. CDR3 size: 14 residues. Germline lookup yields CDR1 MGHDK and CDR2 SYGVNS. The CDR3 reads CASSEFRRTDTQYF. CDR3 DNA sequence: TGTGCCAGCAGTGAATTTCGTCGTACAGATACGCAGTATTTT.

This sequence joins TRBV19 and TRBJ2-1; the D gene is possibly TRBD2 (5 bases). V was shortened by 3 bases and J by 4 bases, with 10 bases between the two germline ends. Germline V gene data show CDR1 as LNHDA and CDR2 as SQIVND (reference sequence). The CDR3 extends over 14 amino acids. The CDR3 reads CASSIPAGYNEQFF. CDR3 bases: TGTGCCAGTAGTATCCCGGCGGGTTACAATGAGCAGTTCTTC.

This clonotype was seen at least ten times. The chain links TRBV7-9 to TRBJ1-3; no clear D. CDR1 SEHNR and CDR2 FQNEAQ come from the germline V gene (reference sequence). Trimming removed 4 bases from V and 1 base from J, with 11 bases in between. The CDR3 is 15 amino acids. The DNA for the CDR3 is TGTGCCAGCAGCTGGCTGAAAGGGTCTGGAAACACCATATATTTT. This translates into CASSWLKGSGNTIYF.

There are many counts of this clonotype. The chain combines TRBV5-1 with TRBJ2-1, with 10 nucleotides matching TRBD2. The CDR3 is 15 residues long. Germline CDR1 SGHRS, CDR2 YFSETQ. Trimming cost V 4 bases and J 4 bases; bases outside gene matches: 5. The CDR3 reads CASSTPGLAYNEQFF. Written as DNA, the CDR3 is TGCGCCAGCAGCACACCGGGACTAGCGTACAATGAGCAGTTCTTC.

This clonotype came up a few times. V and J are TRBV2 and TRBJ1-6, with D uncertain. Germline-derived CDR1 and CDR2 are SNHLY and FYNNEI. The V gene lost 0 bases and the J gene lost 1 base, with 4 bases spanning the gap. The CDR3 covers 15 residues. In DNA, the CDR3 is TGTGCCAGCAGTGAAGCGGTTTCCTATAATTCACCCCTCCACTTT. It encodes CASSEAVSYNSPLHF.

This clonotype was seen a handful of times. The gene calls are TRBV7-2 and TRBJ1-1; D is ambiguous. The CDR3 covers 13 residues. Between the trimmed V and J ends, which lost 8 bases and 1 base, there was a span of 11 bases. CDR1 is SGHTA and CDR2 is FQGNSA in the germline V gene. This CDR3 is CASVWGQNTEAFF. The CDR3 region has the DNA TGTGCCAGCGTTTGGGGTCAGAACACTGAAGCTTTCTTT.

This clonotype was counted a few times. One end of the junction is discordant with germline, which a read error may explain. The chain links TRBV20-1 to TRBJ2-1, with TRBD2 as a possible D gene (6 bases). Per the germline V gene, CDR1 is DFQATT and CDR2 is SNEGSKA (reference sequence). CDR3 length: 17 residues. This CDR3 is CSAREKQVRGSYNEQFF. As DNA, the CDR3 is TGCAGTGCGAGAGAAAAACAGGTTCGGGGGTCCTACAATGAGCAGTTCTTC.

This clonotype has a count of ten or more. The chain employs TRBV29-1 and TRBJ2-2; D unresolved. The CDR3 runs 13 residues. The germline V gene encodes CDR1 SQVTM and CDR2 ANQGSEA. V was clipped by 7 bases and J by 1 base, with 10 bases between them. The CDR3 DNA is TGCAGCGCGGATCATGGGAACACCGGGGAGCTGTTTTTT. It yields the protein CSADHGNTGELFF.

This clonotype was recorded many times. This rearrangement joins TRBV5-1 to TRBJ2-7; tentative D call: TRBD1 (6 bases). V was shortened by 4 bases and J by 0 bases, with 20 bases between the two germline ends. There are 17 residues in the CDR3. CDR1 is SGHRS and CDR2 is YFSETQ in the germline V gene. This chain's CDR3 is CASSPGIRDTFSYEQYF. As DNA, the CDR3 is TGCGCCAGCAGCCCAGGGATTAGGGACACCTTCTCCTACGAGCAGTACTTC.

This clonotype was picked up a small number of times. This rearrangement joins TRBV20-1 to TRBJ2-6; D is unclear. The V gene's germline CDR1 is DFQATT and CDR2 SNEGSKA (reference sequence). The CDR3 is 15 amino acids. V lost 3 bases, J lost 2 bases, and 11 bases lay in between. CDR3: CSASKWATGANVLTF. The CDR3, as DNA: TGCAGTGCTAGTAAGTGGGCGACTGGGGCCAACGTCCTGACTTTC.

V usage is TRBV6-1 and J usage is TRBJ2-1; the D gene is possibly TRBD2 (6 bases). CDR3 length: 16 residues. Germline CDR1 and CDR2: MNHNS and SASEGT. V lost 3 bases to trimming and J lost 0 bases, with 12 bases between them. The CDR3 protein is CASSDRAGYSYNEQFF. The CDR3 DNA reads as TGTGCCAGCAGTGACCGAGCGGGCTACTCCTACAATGAGCAGTTCTTC.

This clonotype was found many times. The rearrangement uses TRBV5-5 and TRBJ2-3, with no clear D. There are 12 residues in the CDR3. Germline assignment: CDR1 SGHKS and CDR2 YYEKEE (reference sequence). V was shortened by 7 bases and J by 2 bases, with 8 bases between the two germline ends. The CDR3 sequence: CASGKATDTQYF. DNA for the CDR3: TGTGCCAGCGGGAAGGCCACAGATACGCAGTATTTT.

This clonotype was detected many times. The rearrangement links TRBV29-1 to TRBJ1-1, with D unclear. Germline V CDR1 and CDR2: SQVTM, ANQGSEA. The CDR3 spans 12 residues. V was shortened by 4 bases and J by 4 bases, with 10 bases between the two germline ends. The CDR3 nucleotides read TGCAGCGTTGCGGGCCGCGGCACTGAAGCTTTCTTT. This codes for CSVAGRGTEAFF.

The table lists this clonotype with many counts. This chain uses TRBV29-1 with TRBJ2-3; 9 positions match TRBD1. Losses at the gene ends were 7 bases for V and 6 bases for J; bases not matched to a gene: 11. Per the germline V gene, CDR1 is SQVTM and CDR2 is ANQGSEA. This CDR3 has 14 amino acids. This CDR3 reads CSADQGQGADTQYF. The CDR3 DNA reads TGCAGCGCCGACCAGGGACAGGGAGCGGATACGCAGTATTTT.

This clonotype was counted at least ten times. The chain has TRBV3-1 and TRBJ1-1; tentative D call: TRBD1 (5 bases). This CDR3 is 16 amino acids long. Trimming took off 6 bases at V and 3 bases at J, with 20 bases between the two ends. Germline CDR1 LGHDT, CDR2 YNNKEL (reference sequence). The CDR3 DNA is TGTGCCAGCAGGTCAGGTGGGGCTCTAAAACACACTGAAGCTTTCTTT. Encoded protein: CASRSGGALKHTEAFF.

The V and J genes are TRBV12-3 or TRBV12-4 and TRBJ1-1, with TRBD1 matching 8 bases. Trimming took 7 bases from V and 7 from J; bases not matched to a gene: 11. This CDR3 spans 14 amino acids. The CDR3 sequence: CASTTDRGGGEAFF. The CDR3, as DNA: TGTGCCAGCACCACCGACAGGGGAGGGGGTGAAGCTTTCTTT.

This clonotype was detected many times. The CDR3 protein is CASSPDSGNQPQHF. CDR3 in DNA: TGCGCCAGCAGCCCGGACAGTGGCAATCAGCCCCAGCATTTT. The chain employs TRBV5-1 and TRBJ1-5; a possible D gene is TRBD1 (6 bases). V was cut by 4 bases and J by 2 bases, with 10 bases left in between. Germline V gives CDR1 SGHRS, CDR2 YFSETQ. The CDR3 totals 14 residues.

In this sample, this clonotype turned up a few times. The chain carries TRBV11-2 and TRBJ1-2; 7 bases fit TRBD1. Trimming at V came to 0 bases and at J to 2 bases, leaving 9 bases not matched to a gene. Germline CDR1 SGHAT, CDR2 FQNNGV. The CDR3 runs 17 residues. Written as DNA, the CDR3 is TGTGCCAGCAGCTTAGATCAGGCAGGGGGGCGCAACTATGGCTACACCTTC. Its translation is CASSLDQAGGRNYGYTF.

The V call is TRBV29-1, the J call TRBJ2-5, with D perhaps given as TRBD1 or TRBD2 (5 bases each). Germline V gene lookup returns CDR1 SQVTM and CDR2 ANQGSEA. V shed 3 bases and J shed 2 bases, with 16 bases lying between them. The CDR3 has 15 amino acids. The CDR3 region is CSVDESGWGQETQYF. The DNA for the CDR3 is TGCAGCGTTGACGAGAGCGGTTGGGGGCAAGAGACCCAGTACTTC.

Many counts were recorded for this clonotype. The CDR3 DNA sequence: TGTGCCAGCAGTTACTCGATGCGTAACGAGCAGTACTTC. This encodes CASSYSMRNEQYF. The chain carries TRBV6-5 and TRBJ2-7; D call uncertain. Germline lookup yields CDR1 MNHEY and CDR2 SVGAGI. V was shortened by 0 bases and J by 5 bases, with 8 bases between the two germline ends. The CDR3 totals 13 residues.

A few counts support this clonotype. V is TRBV20-1 and J is TRBJ1-2, with TRBD1 matching 9 bases. This CDR3 region has 17 residues. The V gene end was trimmed by 0 bases and the J gene end by 4 bases; junction bases not matched to a gene: 12. Germline V lookup: CDR1 DFQATT, CDR2 SNEGSKA (reference sequence). CDR3 sequence: CSARDTKGTGYGYGYTF. CDR3 nucleotide sequence: TGCAGTGCTAGAGATACGAAAGGGACAGGGTATGGCTATGGCTACACCTTC.

This clonotype was counted many times. The V and J genes are TRBV20-1 and TRBJ1-6; TRBD1 matches 7 bases. V trimming: 5 bases; J trimming: 4 bases; junction bases outside the gene matches: 5. Germline V gene lookup returns CDR1 DFQATT and CDR2 SNEGSKA (reference sequence). This CDR3 comprises 14 residues. The CDR3 bases are TGCAGTGCTCAGACAGGGAAATATAATTCACCCCTCCACTTT. Translating it yields CSAQTGKYNSPLHF.

This clonotype was observed once. The rearrangement uses TRBV24-1 and TRBJ2-1; 7 bases agree with TRBD1. Germline CDR1 and CDR2: KGHDR and SFDVKD. This CDR3 is built from 12 residues. V shed 9 bases and J 6 bases; nucleotides not matched to a gene: 4. DNA of the CDR3: TGTGCCACCGCGGACAGGACCAATGAGCAGTTCTTC. As protein: CATADRTNEQFF.